This T cell receptor beta chain was recovered during a study of T-cell memory formation after mild COVID-19. Study information: TCR clusters mostly belonged to single donors.

With V trimmed by 4 bases and J by 5 bases, 17 bases remained unmatched. The CDR3 consists of 18 residues. Libraries for TCRalpha and TCRbeta carried sample barcodes and unique molecular identifiers via 5'RACE. TCRdb analysed the 5' RACE reads with MiXCR anew, one entry per CDR3 protein. The data contain some 490,000 distinct CDR3 sequences, 18% of them singletons. Study results and caveats: Nothing confirmed that second-wave clones peaking on day 37 were specific for SARS-CoV-2. Mostly located in CM and EM were contracting CD4+ clones, with contracting CD8+ clones located in EMRA.

This clonotype has a handful of counts. The antigen is undetermined. This chain connects TRBV12-3 or TRBV12-4 to TRBJ1-1; TRBD1 agrees at 9 bases. This receptor was identified in an adult woman who had mild COVID-19 (a few samples of this study predate the infection). Cell type and time point are not known. Input material: PBMCs or a T cell subset sorted from them (not recorded which). CDR3 sequence reads: CASSSPPYRRTGVTEAFF. The CDR3 DNA reads TGTGCCAGCAGTTCACCTCCTTATCGTAGGACAGGGGTAACTGAAGCTTTCTTT.